A selection of T cell receptor beta chains follows, all from one sample in a study of OX40 agonist ivuxolimab in advanced cancers. Sequencing used immunoSEQ multiplex PCR; TCRdb keeps in-frame clones, though not all of them. This table holds 65,000 to 95,000 clones, about 90% found once. The sequences come from CD4+ or CD8+ T cells sorted from blood, collected in a trial of the OX40 agonist ivuxolimab. The receptor set was obtained from an adult with an advanced solid tumor such as melanoma, head and neck, liver or kidney cancer. CDR3s include the opening cysteine and the closing phenylalanine or tryptophan. The D gene is left open where the match is weak. Some rows mark clone size as missing; the rest say once, few, many or name a class of expanded clone.

V,D,J,size,DNA,CDR3
TRBV18,NA,TRBJ1-4,NA,TGTGCCAGCTCACCCAGGGGTGCAACTAATGAAAAACTGTTTTTT,CASSPRGATNEKLFF
TRBV27,NA,TRBJ1-5,NA,TGTGCCAGCAGCTTCCGGGCCGCTCTCAATCAGCCCCAGCATTTT,CASSFRAALNQPQHF
TRBV5-1,TRBD2,TRBJ2-5,NA,TGCGCCAGCAGCTCCGGACTAGCGGGGGTCCAAGAGACCCAGTACTTC,CASSSGLAGVQETQYF
TRBV5-1,NA,TRBJ2-1,NA,TGCGCCAGCAGCCGCCCGGACGGCCACAATGAGCAGTTCTTC,CASSRPDGHNEQFF
TRBV6-1,NA,TRBJ1-1,NA,TGTGCCAGCAGTGGAAACACTGAAGCTTTCTTT,CASSGNTEAFF
TRBV7-6,TRBD1,TRBJ2-2,once,TGTGCCAGCAGCGAAGGGGACAGGGCGAACACCGGGGAGCTGTTTTTT,CASSEGDRANTGELFF
TRBV19,NA,TRBJ1-6,few,TGTGCCAGTAGTGCTCAGGGGACGGCCCTCTCACCCCTCCACTTT,CASSAQGTALSPLHF
TRBV11-2,TRBD1,TRBJ1-2,NA,TGTGCCAGCAGCTTAGGGCCGGGACAGGCCCCCTATGGCTACACCTTC,CASSLGPGQAPYGYTF
TRBV14,TRBD1,TRBJ2-7,NA,TGTGCCAGCAGCCAGCCGGGACAGGGGTACTACGAGCAGTACTTC,CASSQPGQGYYEQYF
TRBV7-8,NA,TRBJ1-4,few,TGTGCCAGCAGCTTCAGGGACACTAATGAAAAACTGTTTTTT,CASSFRDTNEKLFF
TRBV7-9,NA,TRBJ1-1,NA,TGTGCCAGCAGCTTAGGTGGGATTAACACTGAAGCTTTCTTT,CASSLGGINTEAFF
TRBV19,NA,TRBJ1-4,NA,TGTGCCAGTAGTATACGGAAAACAGCGAGTAATGAAAAACTGTTTTTT,CASSIRKTASNEKLFF
TRBV5-1,TRBD1,TRBJ1-1,NA,TGCGCCAGCAACCCGGGACAGGGGTACGAAGCTTTCTTT,CASNPGQGYEAFF
TRBV18,NA,TRBJ1-6,NA,TGTGCCAGCTCACCGCGGGTCGAGGGTAATTCACCCCTCCACTTT,CASSPRVEGNSPLHF
TRBV2,NA,TRBJ1-1,NA,TGTGCCAGCAGTGATAGGGACGTGAACACTGAAGCTTTCTTT,CASSDRDVNTEAFF
TRBV5-1,TRBD1,TRBJ2-7,once,TGCGCCAGCAGCGTGACAGGGGGCTCCTACGAGCAGTACTTC,CASSVTGGSYEQYF
TRBV5-4,TRBD2,TRBJ2-3,NA,TGTGCCAGCAGCTTCACCTCGGGAGGTACGCAGTATTTT,CASSFTSGGTQYF
TRBV28,TRBD1,TRBJ1-2,NA,TGTGCCAGCAGACCGGGACAGTCTTATGGCTACACCTTC,CASRPGQSYGYTF
TRBV6-5,NA,TRBJ1-6,NA,TGTGCCAGCAGTGGGAATACACCCCTCCACTTT,CASSGNTPLHF
TRBV19,TRBD1,TRBJ2-2,NA,TGTGCCAGTAGTACCCGACAGGGGAGCGCCGGGGAGCTGTTTTTT,CASSTRQGSAGELFF
TRBV18,TRBD1,TRBJ1-1,few,TGTGCCAGCTCACCACTCTCCGGGACAGGGGATAACACTGAAGCTTTCTTT,CASSPLSGTGDNTEAFF
TRBV6-5,TRBD1,TRBJ1-2,NA,TGTGCCAGCAGTTTACTCACAGGGGGCCGGTATGGCTACACCTTC,CASSLLTGGRYGYTF
TRBV12-5,TRBD1,TRBJ2-5,NA,TGTGCTAGTGGTGCGGGACAGGGGGGTCCGGAGACCCAGTACTTC,CASGAGQGGPETQYF
TRBV7-9,NA,TRBJ1-2,NA,TGTGCCAGCAGCTTGCACAGGGATACTAACTATGGCTACACCTTC,CASSLHRDTNYGYTF
TRBV12-1,NA,TRBJ1-1,NA,NA,CASSFAAGTEAFF
TRBV9,TRBD2,TRBJ2-1,once,TGTGCCAGCAGCGTAGAAACGGGAGGGCGGTATGAGCAGTTCTTC,CASSVETGGRYEQFF
TRBV5-8,TRBD1,TRBJ2-4,NA,TGTGCCAGCAGCACAGGGGTAGCCAAAAACATTCAGTACTTC,CASSTGVAKNIQYF
TRBV2,NA,TRBJ1-6,NA,TGTGCCAGCAGCCCCCGTTGGCATGACAATTCACCCCTCCACTTT,CASSPRWHDNSPLHF
TRBV2,NA,TRBJ1-5,once,TGTGCCAGCAGGAATCGGAGCGGCAGCAATCAGCCCCAGCATTTT,CASRNRSGSNQPQHF
TRBV18,NA,TRBJ2-2,NA,TGTGCCAGCTCACCGTCCCGGGCGGAGACCACCGGGGAGCTGTTTTTT,CASSPSRAETTGELFF
TRBV4-2,NA,TRBJ2-5,NA,TGTGCCAGCAGCCAAGGGGACTCGTCGGGGCGGTACTTC,CASSQGDSSGRYF
TRBV2,NA,TRBJ2-6,NA,TGTGCCAGCAGTGAAGTTACAGGACTTGGAGTAGCTGGGGCCAACGTCCTGACTTTC,CASSEVTGLGVAGANVLTF
TRBV29-1,TRBD1,TRBJ1-1,NA,TGCAGCGTTGACACAGGGGCTGAAGCTTTCTTT,CSVDTGAEAFF
TRBV6-1,NA,TRBJ1-1,NA,TGTGCCAGCAGTGAAGTTGAAGGGGAGACTGAAGCTTTCTTT,CASSEVEGETEAFF
TRBV27,NA,TRBJ1-5,once,TGTGCCAGCAGTCAGTCCAGCTTCCGGGATCAGCCCCAGCATTTT,CASSQSSFRDQPQHF
TRBV15,TRBD1,TRBJ2-1,NA,TGTGCCACCAGCAGAGGCGGGACAGGGGGGTTGGATGAGCAGTTCTTC,CATSRGGTGGLDEQFF
TRBV12-5,NA,TRBJ2-1,NA,TGTGCTAGTGGTTTGTCCGAACTCAATGAGCAGTTCTTC,CASGLSELNEQFF
TRBV2,NA,TRBJ1-3,NA,TGTGCCGGAAGGCGAACCTCTGGAAACACCATATATTTT,CAGRRTSGNTIYF
TRBV10-1,NA,TRBJ2-1,NA,TGCGCCAGCAGTGTCTCCGGGGTAGGTTACAATGAGCAGTTCTTC,CASSVSGVGYNEQFF
TRBV6-6,NA,TRBJ1-2,NA,TGTGCCAGCAGTTATGGGGACGGCTCCCTTAACTATGGCTACACCTTC,CASSYGDGSLNYGYTF
TRBV5-1,NA,TRBJ2-1,NA,TGCGCCAGCAGCTTGTACCAGGGTAGCTCCTACAATGAGCAGTTCTTC,CASSLYQGSSYNEQFF
TRBV14,NA,TRBJ1-4,NA,TGTGCCAGCAGCCAAGGGCAGAGGGAAAAACTGTTTTTT,CASSQGQREKLFF
TRBV30,NA,TRBJ1-6,few,TGTGCCTGGAGTGTTGGGCACCATAATTCACCCCTCCACTTT,CAWSVGHHNSPLHF
TRBV2,NA,TRBJ1-2,NA,TGTGCCAGCAGTGGGGGGGTCTATGGCTACACCTTC,CASSGGVYGYTF
TRBV18,NA,TRBJ2-5,once,TGTGCCAGCTCCCCGACTAACCAAGAGACCCAGTACTTC,CASSPTNQETQYF
TRBV27,TRBD1,TRBJ1-2,NA,TGTGCCAGCAGTCGACAGCCGGGACAGGGGGCGCGTGGCTACACCTTC,CASSRQPGQGARGYTF
TRBV19,NA,TRBJ1-4,NA,TGTGCCAGTAGGGGCCGTCGGGGGAGTGAAAAACTGTTTTTT,CASRGRRGSEKLFF
TRBV7-2,TRBD2,TRBJ2-3,NA,TGTGCCAGCAGCGTAGCGGCGGGGGTATTGTACGTAGATACGCAGTATTTT,CASSVAAGVLYVDTQYF
TRBV29-1,TRBD1,TRBJ2-1,once,TGCAGCGTTGTCAGGGGGACGAGGAATGAGCAGTTCTTC,CSVVRGTRNEQFF
TRBV10-3,TRBD2,TRBJ2-7,once,TGTGCCATCAGTGCCGGGACTAGCGTCCACGAGCAGTACTTC,CAISAGTSVHEQYF
TRBV25-1,NA,TRBJ1-6,NA,TGTGCCAGCAGTGAGCTGGATTATAATTCACCCCTCCACTTT,CASSELDYNSPLHF
TRBV7-2,NA,TRBJ1-6,NA,TGTGCCAGCAGCTCCCCCGCTGGGGGCGGATCACCCCTCCACTTT,CASSSPAGGGSPLHF
TRBV28,TRBD1,TRBJ1-6,NA,TGTGCCAGCAGTTTTGGGGACAGGGACTCACCCCTCCACTTT,CASSFGDRDSPLHF
TRBV6-6,TRBD2,TRBJ2-2,NA,TGTGCCAGCAGTTACCCGAAACGCAGCGGGGCCGGGGAGCTGTTTTTT,CASSYPKRSGAGELFF
TRBV23-1,TRBD1,TRBJ1-2,NA,TGCGCCAGCAGCCTACCGGGACAGGGGTGCTATGGCTACACCTTC,CASSLPGQGCYGYTF
TRBV6-1,NA,TRBJ2-3,NA,TGTGCCAGCAGTGGCGGGGCCTCACGAGATACGCAGTATTTT,CASSGGASRDTQYF
TRBV7-8,NA,TRBJ1-2,NA,TGTGCCAGCAGCTTAGGGGGTAGAGACTATGGCTACACCTTC,CASSLGGRDYGYTF